These T cell receptor beta chains were read from a single sample in a study of response to subunit inactivated influenza vaccine. TCRdb independently ran MiXCR on the RT-PCR reads; one entry per CDR3 protein. The sample includes hundreds of thousands of distinct CDR3 sequences, approximately 13% of them seen just once. The sequencing used PBMCs from blood, collected 14 days before vaccination. These receptors came from a man aged 45-60 years who received an inactivated influenza vaccine. CDR3s include the opening cysteine and the closing phenylalanine or tryptophan. D genes are given only for firm matches. Where a row states a size, it is once, few, many or the class of an expanded clone; other rows omit it.

few,TRBJ2-7,-,TRBV6-1,CACSYEQYF,TGTGCCTGCTCCTACGAGCAGTACTTC
few,TRBJ2-1,-,TRBV12-3/TRBV12-4,CASNPTGREYNEQFF,TGTGCCAGCAATCCGACAGGGAGGGAGTACAATGAGCAGTTCTTC
-,TRBJ2-1,TRBD2,TRBV23-1,CASSQPRLAGVSEQFF,TGCGCCAGCAGTCAACCCAGACTAGCGGGAGTTAGTGAGCAGTTCTTC
many,TRBJ1-2,-,TRBV29-1,CSIPDGAGYTF,TGCAGCATTCCGGACGGCGCGGGCTACACCTTC
-,TRBJ2-7,-,TRBV28,CASSLSALSYEQYF,TGTGCCAGCAGTTTATCTGCCTTATCCTACGAGCAGTACTTC
-,TRBJ1-5,-,TRBV10-3,CAISESSGVSNQPQHF,TGTGCCATCAGTGAGTCGAGTGGCGTGAGCAATCAGCCCCAGCATTTT
many,TRBJ2-7,TRBD1,TRBV6-2/TRBV6-3,CASTPRDRGRLEQYF,TGTGCCAGCACTCCCCGGGACAGGGGGCGATTGGAGCAGTACTTC
many,TRBJ1-1,TRBD1,TRBV12-3/TRBV12-4,CASSADRTAFF,TGTGCCAGCAGTGCGGACAGGACTGCTTTCTTT
few,TRBJ2-1,TRBD1,TRBV6-2/TRBV6-3,CASSYPFDGTGNSYNEQFF,TGTGCCAGCAGTTACCCTTTCGACGGGACAGGGAACTCCTACAATGAGCAGTTCTTC
few,TRBJ2-5,-,TRBV12-3/TRBV12-4,CASSLGRVKVETQYF,TGTGCCAGCAGTTTGGGCAGGGTGAAGGTAGAGACCCAGTACTTC
few,TRBJ2-6,-,TRBV6-5,CASSYFFQGKPSGANVLTF,TGTGCCAGCAGTTACTTTTTCCAGGGTAAACCTTCTGGGGCCAACGTCCTGACTTTC
-,TRBJ2-7,-,TRBV7-8,CASRNRASGANSYEQYF,TGTGCCAGCAGAAACCGAGCGTCAGGGGCGAATTCCTACGAGCAGTACTTC
few,TRBJ2-7,-,TRBV28,CASSFPGRGEQYF,TGTGCCAGCAGTTTTCCCGGGCGTGGCGAGCAGTACTTC
many,TRBJ2-1,TRBD2,TRBV6-1,CASRSLAGGYNEQFF,TGTGCCAGCAGGTCACTAGCGGGGGGCTACAATGAGCAGTTCTTC
-,TRBJ2-2,-,TRBV4-2,CASSQDLEATGELFF,TGTGCCAGCAGCCAAGATCTTGAGGCCACCGGGGAGCTGTTTTTT
few,TRBJ2-2,-,TRBV11-2,CASSGEVGVVNTGELFF,TGTGCCAGCAGTGGTGAGGTCGGGGTTGTGAACACCGGGGAGCTGTTTTTT
-,TRBJ2-5,-,TRBV7-6,CASSAYISQETQYF,TGTGCCAGCAGCGCCTACATCTCTCAAGAGACCCAGTACTTC
few,TRBJ2-1,TRBD2,TRBV19,CASSIGLAGAGGSYNEQFF,TGTGCCAGTAGTATTGGACTAGCGGGGGCGGGGGGCTCCTACAATGAGCAGTTCTTC
few,TRBJ2-4,TRBD1,TRBV4-1,CASSHQPGQGPQNIQYF,TGCGCCAGCAGCCACCAACCGGGACAGGGGCCCCAAAACATTCAGTACTTC
-,TRBJ1-5,-,TRBV20-1,CSARETSNQPQHF,TGCAGTGCTAGGGAAACCAGCAATCAGCCCCAGCATTTT
many,TRBJ1-5,-,TRBV11-1,CASSLVLGNWANQPQHF,TGTGCCAGCAGCTTAGTCTTGGGGAACTGGGCCAATCAGCCCCAGCATTTT
few,TRBJ2-3,-,TRBV5-1,CASSEGYRADTQYF,TGCGCCAGCAGCGAAGGGTACAGGGCAGATACGCAGTATTTT
-,TRBJ2-5,TRBD1,TRBV13,CASRGTGEGSETQYF,TGTGCCAGCAGGGGGACAGGAGAGGGGTCAGAGACCCAGTACTTC
few,TRBJ2-1,-,TRBV24-1,CATSEPRTTGAREQFF,TGTGCCACCAGTGAACCTAGGACGACCGGGGCTAGGGAGCAGTTCTTC
few,TRBJ2-3,TRBD2,TRBV3-1,CAKTGTSGMSCTDTQYF,TGTGCCAAGACCGGGACTAGCGGGATGTCTTGCACAGATACGCAGTATTTT
-,TRBJ2-1,TRBD2,TRBV10-2,CASSSSGGIEHFF,TGCGCCAGTTCCTCTAGCGGGGGGATTGAGCATTTCTTC
many,TRBJ1-2,TRBD1,TRBV6-5,CASSFSGTANYGYTF,TGTGCCAGCAGTTTCTCCGGGACAGCTAACTATGGCTACACCTTC
many,TRBJ2-7,-,TRBV10-3,CAISERRGLEQYF,TGTGCCATCAGTGAGAGGAGGGGCTTAGAGCAGTACTTC
few,TRBJ1-5,-,TRBV7-8,CASSPWTASNQPQHF,TGTGCCAGCAGCCCCTGGACAGCCTCCAATCAGCCCCAGCATTTT
-,TRBJ1-1,-,TRBV29-1,CSVFDWYMNTEAFF,TGCAGCGTGTTTGACTGGTACATGAACACTGAAGCTTTCTTT
few,TRBJ2-2,-,TRBV7-3,CASSLGAYGELFF,TGTGCCAGCAGCTTAGGAGCGTACGGGGAGCTGTTTTTT
few,TRBJ2-1,TRBD2,TRBV5-5,CASSSGLIEQFF,TGTGCCAGCAGCTCGGGACTAATTGAGCAGTTCTTC
many,TRBJ2-1,TRBD2,TRBV11-2,CASSLLTSGRGRSHEQFF,TGTGCCAGCAGCTTGTTGACTAGCGGGAGAGGTAGGTCGCATGAGCAGTTCTTC
many,TRBJ2-5,-,TRBV11-2,CASSSPKRAEETQYF,TGTGCCAGCAGCTCGCCCAAGAGGGCGGAAGAGACCCAGTACTTC
-,TRBJ2-5,-,TRBV7-2,CASSRSPGSGETQYF,TGTGCCAGCAGCCGAAGCCCGGGGTCTGGGGAGACCCAGTACTTC
few,TRBJ1-2,-,TRBV10-3,CAISLDPGNGYTF,TGTGCCATCAGTTTAGACCCAGGGAATGGCTACACCTTC
few,TRBJ2-1,TRBD2,TRBV12-3/TRBV12-4,CASTSSWRSSSGRSKNEQFF,TGTGCCAGCACCAGCAGTTGGCGGTCGTCTAGCGGGAGGTCCAAAAATGAGCAGTTCTTC
-,TRBJ1-1,TRBD1,TRBV2,CASGTGWGTEAFF,TGTGCCAGCGGGACAGGGTGGGGGACTGAAGCTTTCTTT
-,TRBJ2-1,TRBD2,TRBV2,CASNDFAAGLNEQFF,TGTGCCAGTAACGACTTTGCAGCGGGGTTGAATGAGCAGTTCTTC
few,TRBJ2-5,-,TRBV2,CASSVGKQETQYF,TGTGCCAGCAGTGTGGGGAAACAAGAGACCCAGTACTTC
many,TRBJ2-7,-,TRBV7-2,CASSSKGHSYEQYF,TGTGCCAGCAGCTCTAAGGGACACTCCTACGAGCAGTACTTC
-,TRBJ2-1,TRBD2,TRBV12-3/TRBV12-4,CASSDSGGLNEQFF,TGTGCCAGTAGCGATAGCGGGGGGTTAAATGAGCAGTTCTTC
-,TRBJ2-5,-,TRBV11-2,CASSSPLTRRVTGQETQYF,TGTGCCAGCAGCTCACCATTAACACGCAGGGTAACTGGGCAAGAGACCCAGTACTTC
few,TRBJ2-2,TRBD1,TRBV10-1,CASSDRGGRNTGELFF,TGCGCCAGCAGTGACCGAGGGGGCCGGAACACCGGGGAGCTGTTTTTT
many,TRBJ2-1,TRBD1,TRBV19,CASSTWTGGNNEQFF,TGTGCCAGTAGTACCTGGACAGGGGGGAACAATGAGCAGTTCTTC